This TCR beta chain was recovered during a study of T cell responses to AZD1222 COVID-19 vaccine. Produced via immunoSEQ multiplex PCR; TCRdb's table is partial and in-frame only. The data show more than 95,000 clones, 88% seen once. Sequences were derived from peripheral blood, sampled 28 days after the second AZD1222 dose. This receptor was obtained from an adult who received the AZD1222 COVID-19 vaccine.

The CDR3 spells CASRDRGDTIYF. CDR3 coding DNA: TGTGCCAGCCGGGACAGGGGAGACACCATATATTTT. The chain joins TRBV19 to TRBJ1-3, with 10 bases matching TRBD1. The CDR3 runs 12 residues. Germline trimming cut 9 bases from V and 8 bases from J; bases unmatched to any gene: 4. The germline V gene encodes CDR1 LNHDA and CDR2 SQIVND (reference sequence). Drawing the rest from reference TRBV19 and TRBJ1-3, the complete variable domain is DGGITQSPKYLFRKEGQNVTLSCEQNLNHDAMYWYRQDPGQGLRLIYYSQIVNDFQKGDIAEGYSVSREKKESFPLTVTSAQKNPTAFYLCASRDRGDTIYFGEGSWLTVV.